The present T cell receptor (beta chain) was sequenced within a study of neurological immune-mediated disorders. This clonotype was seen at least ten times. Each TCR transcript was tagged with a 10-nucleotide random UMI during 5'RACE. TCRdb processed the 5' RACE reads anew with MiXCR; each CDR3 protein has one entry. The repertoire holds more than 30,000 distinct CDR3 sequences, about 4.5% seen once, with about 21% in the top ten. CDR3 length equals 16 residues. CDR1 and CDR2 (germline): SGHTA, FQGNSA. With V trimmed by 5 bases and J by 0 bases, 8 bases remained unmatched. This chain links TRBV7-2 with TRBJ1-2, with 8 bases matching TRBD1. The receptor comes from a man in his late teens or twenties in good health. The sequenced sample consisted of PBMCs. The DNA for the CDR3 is TGTGCCAGCAGCAAAGACAGGGGCCTTACTAACTATGGCTACACCTTC. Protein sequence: CASSKDRGLTNYGYTF. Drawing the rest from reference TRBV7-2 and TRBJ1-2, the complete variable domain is GAGVSQSPSNKVTEKGKDVELRCDPISGHTALYWYRQSLGQGLEFLIYFQGNSAPDKSGLPSDRFSAERTGGSVSTLTIQRTQQEDSAVYLCASSKDRGLTNYGYTFGSGTRLTVV.